Listed here are 21 T cell receptor beta chains from one sample, sequenced in a study of blood T cells in healthy people across ages. Together with a sample-barcoded 5' primer, a J-beta primer mix was included in a second PCR lasting roughly 6 to 12 cycles. MiXCR was run by TCRdb on the 5' RACE reads, yielding one entry per CDR3 protein. Of about 1.8 million distinct CDR3 sequences listed, 40% to 55% are singletons. Sequencing input: blood. All receptors come from a woman between 35 and 50 years old in good health.

This chain joins TRBV6-2 or TRBV6-3 and TRBJ2-5, with D uncertain. Between the trimmed V and J ends, which lost 6 bases and 5 bases, there was a span of 10 bases. Germline V gene lookup returns CDR1 MNHEY and CDR2 SVGEGT. The CDR3 is 12 amino acids. The CDR3 nucleotides are TGTGCCAGCAGGTCTCACGGGGAGACCCAGTACTTC. This sequence encodes CASRSHGETQYF.

The V and J genes are TRBV25-1 and TRBJ1-2, with D unclear. The V end was cut by 1 base, the J end by 5 bases, with 8 bases between. The CDR3 extends over 13 amino acids. Germline CDR1 MGHDK, CDR2 SYGVNS. CDR3 amino acids: CASSEFAAYGYTF. In DNA form, the CDR3 reads TGTGCCAGCAGTGAATTTGCAGCGTATGGCTACACCTTC.

V and J are TRBV6-5 and TRBJ2-5, with D possibly matching TRBD1 (5 bases). The germline V and J ends were trimmed by 5 bases and 11 bases, with 21 bases remaining between them. Germline loops: CDR1 MNHEY, CDR2 SVGAGI. The CDR3 covers 14 residues. In DNA form, the CDR3 reads TGTGCCAGCAGTCCAGGGAAGAGTTACAATGAGCAGTACTTC. This sequence encodes CASSPGKSYNEQYF.

The chain links TRBV6-6 to TRBJ2-5, with 10 bases lining up with TRBD1. Germline values: CDR1 MNHNY, CDR2 SVGAGI (reference sequence). CDR3 length: 16 amino acids. V shed 6 bases, J shed 5 bases, and the junction held 12 bases outside the gene matches. CDR3 nucleotide sequence: TGTGCCAGCAGACCCATCACGGGACAGGGGTCGGAGACCCAGTACTTC. It codes for CASRPITGQGSETQYF.

This clonotype showed up just a few times. The chain links TRBV27 to TRBJ2-1; 8 nucleotides align to TRBD2. This CDR3 spans 15 amino acids. Germline-derived CDR1 and CDR2 are MNHEY and SMNVEV (reference sequence). V dropped 7 bases and J dropped 0; count of bases not matched to a gene: 5. The CDR3 DNA reads TGTGCCAGCATAGCGGGGCCTAGCTCCTACAATGAGCAGTTCTTC. Translation gives CASIAGPSSYNEQFF.

The chain uses TRBV12-3 or TRBV12-4 and TRBJ1-4, with 7 bases aligning to TRBD1. The junction had 6 bases not matched to a gene; V was cut back by 3 bases and J by 8 bases. The CDR3 has 14 residues. The CDR3 DNA sequence: TGTGCCAGCAGTTTGGTTCCAGGGGGAGAAAAACTGTTTTTT. Amino acid sequence: CASSLVPGGEKLFF.

The chain has TRBV20-1 and TRBJ2-3, with 13 bases identical to TRBD2. The length of the CDR3 is 16 residues. V lost 7 bases, J lost 0 bases, and 7 bases stayed unmatched. CDR1 and CDR2 from the germline V gene are DFQATT and SNEGSKA (reference sequence). The CDR3 sequence: CSVPGLAGISTDTQYF. DNA of the CDR3: TGCAGTGTACCGGGACTAGCGGGGATTAGCACAGATACGCAGTATTTT.

The chain links TRBV29-1 to TRBJ2-5; 9 positions agree with TRBD1. CDR1 SQVTM and CDR2 ANQGSEA come from the germline V gene. The CDR3 spans 14 residues. Losses at the gene ends were 1 base for V and 4 bases for J; bases not matched to a gene: 4. In nucleotides, the CDR3 is TGCAGCGTTGAAGCAAACAGGGGGCTAGAGACCCAGTACTTC. Its protein product is CSVEANRGLETQYF.

This clonotype was observed a handful of times. The chain couples TRBV20-1 to TRBJ2-7; 7 positions match TRBD1. The CDR3 runs 15 residues. The V gene's germline CDR1 is DFQATT and CDR2 SNEGSKA (reference sequence). Trimming removed 1 base from V and 2 bases from J; junction bases left unmatched: 8. CDR3 in amino acids: CSARVMTGNPYEQYF. The CDR3 DNA reads TGCAGTGCTAGAGTGATGACAGGGAACCCCTACGAGCAGTACTTC.

The sample holds a few counts of this clonotype. The chain combines TRBV24-1 with TRBJ2-1; 7 bases align to TRBD1. Looked up from germline, CDR1 is KGHDR and CDR2 is SFDVKD. V lost 4 bases, J lost 5 bases, and 4 bases stayed unmatched. The CDR3 sequence is 14 residues long. CDR3 coding DNA: TGTGCCACCAGTGAGTCCACAGGGGACAATGAGCAGTTCTTC. Translated: CATSESTGDNEQFF.

The CDR3 DNA sequence: TGTGCCAGCAGCTTAGGAGGGGACGGAGAGACCCAGTACTTC. Translating gives CASSLGGDGETQYF. The rearrangement uses TRBV7-2 and TRBJ2-5; TRBD1 or TRBD2 may be the D gene (5 bases each). Germline CDR1 SGHTA, CDR2 FQGNSA. The CDR3 length is 14 residues. Between the trimmed V and J ends, which lost 1 base and 4 bases, there was a span of 10 bases.

This clonotype occurred a few times. The chain combines TRBV6-4 with TRBJ2-5, with TRBD1 matching over 8 bases. The germline V gene encodes CDR1 MRHNA and CDR2 SNTAGT. This CDR3 is built from 14 residues. V trimming: 6 bases; J trimming: 11 bases; junction bases outside the gene matches: 14. CDR3 sequence reads: CASRKDRVDGKQYF. The CDR3 DNA sequence: TGTGCCAGCAGGAAGGACAGGGTGGACGGTAAGCAGTACTTC.

Notes on this clonotype: At one end, the junction sequence differs from germline, possibly due to a read error. The chain combines TRBV7-2 with TRBJ2-1, with D perhaps matching TRBD1 or TRBD2 (5 bases each). Germline-derived CDR1 and CDR2 are SGHTA and FQGNSA. The CDR3 spans 16 residues. The CDR3, as DNA: TGTGCCGGCAGCCGGGTGGGGACGCCGGGGAGCAATGAGCAGTTCTTC. This gives the protein CAGSRVGTPGSNEQFF.

This clonotype was counted a single time. Given a much more abundant clone one base away, this may be a read error. V gene TRBV12-3 or TRBV12-4 combines with J gene TRBJ2-7, with unresolved D. CDR3 length: 14 residues. The DNA of the CDR3 is TGTACCAGCAGTCTAATTGACGGCTTCTACGAGCAGTACTTC. This translates into CTSSLIDGFYEQYF.

The genes are TRBV7-2 and TRBJ2-5; D might be TRBD2 (6 bases). Germline assignment: CDR1 SGHTA and CDR2 FQGNSA. This CDR3 has 14 amino acids. V was pared by 3 bases and J by 7 bases, with 15 bases between. CDR3 DNA: TGTGCCAGCAGCTTTCAGGAGGGGACGGGGACCCAGTACTTC. Translating it yields CASSFQEGTGTQYF.

The V call is TRBV5-1, the J call TRBJ1-2; D is uncertain. Trimming cost V 4 bases and J 0 bases, with 10 bases left between them. Looked up from germline, CDR1 is SGHRS and CDR2 is YFSETQ. CDR3 length: 14 residues. The CDR3 protein is CASSPTYPNYGYTF. The DNA of the CDR3 is TGCGCCAGCAGCCCGACATACCCTAACTATGGCTACACCTTC.

This clonotype was found a few times. V usage is TRBV28 and J usage is TRBJ2-4; possible D gene TRBD1, 7 bases. The CDR3 runs to 15 residues. Trimming stripped 3 bases from V and 6 bases from J, with 15 bases between. The germline V gene encodes CDR1 MDHEN and CDR2 SYDVKM. As DNA, the CDR3 is TGTGCCAGCAGTTTGGGGGCAGGGGGAGGAAACATTCAGTACTTC. Amino acid sequence: CASSLGAGGGNIQYF.

V usage is TRBV4-1 and J usage is TRBJ2-5, with TRBD2 matching over 7 bases. With 3 bases clipped from V and 11 bases from J, the junction kept 27 bases outside the gene matches. CDR3 length equals 19 residues. Germline V gene data show CDR1 as MGHRA and CDR2 as YSYEKL. The CDR3 protein is CASSHLPGTTYPTYNEQYF. The CDR3 DNA follows: TGCGCCAGCAGCCACCTACCGGGGACTACCTACCCTACCTACAATGAGCAGTACTTC.

The chain links TRBV20-1 to TRBJ2-5, with TRBD1 identical over 11 bases. The CDR3 sequence is 17 residues long. Trimming at V came to 6 bases and at J to 3 bases, leaving 15 bases not matched to a gene. Germline loops: CDR1 DFQATT, CDR2 SNEGSKA (reference sequence). CDR3 sequence (DNA): TGCAGTGCGTTACAACCCGGACAGGGGGCGCGTGAAGAGACCCAGTACTTC. Translation gives CSALQPGQGAREETQYF.

The rearrangement joins TRBV4-1 to TRBJ1-1; D may be TRBD1 (6 bases). The CDR3 has 14 amino acids. Germline CDR1 is MGHRA and CDR2 is YSYEKL. The V end lost 0 bases, the J end lost 7 bases, and 12 bases lay between the germline ends. The CDR3 region is CASSQEGRGNEAFF. Written as DNA, the CDR3 is TGCGCCAGCAGCCAAGAGGGCAGGGGAAATGAAGCTTTCTTT.

V usage is TRBV2 and J usage is TRBJ2-5; tentatively, D is TRBD1 (6 bases). The ends were cut back, 7 bases at V and 11 bases at J, with 17 bases in the middle. CDR1 SNHLY and CDR2 FYNNEI come from the germline V gene. CDR3 length: 12 residues. CDR3 nucleotides: TGTGCCAGCAATAGTAAAAGGACAGAGCAGTACTTC. This translates into CASNSKRTEQYF.